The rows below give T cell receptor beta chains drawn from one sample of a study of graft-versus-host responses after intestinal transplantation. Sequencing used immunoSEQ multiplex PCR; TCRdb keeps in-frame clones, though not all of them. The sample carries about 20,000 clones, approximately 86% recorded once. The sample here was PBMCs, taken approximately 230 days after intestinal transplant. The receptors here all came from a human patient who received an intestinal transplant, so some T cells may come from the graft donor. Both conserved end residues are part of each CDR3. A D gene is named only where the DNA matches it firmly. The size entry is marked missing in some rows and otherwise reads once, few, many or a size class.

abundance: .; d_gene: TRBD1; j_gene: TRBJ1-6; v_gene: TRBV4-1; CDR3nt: TGCGCCAGCAGCCACAGATTTTCGGGACAGATCGACTCACCCCTCCACTTT; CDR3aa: CASSHRFSGQIDSPLHF
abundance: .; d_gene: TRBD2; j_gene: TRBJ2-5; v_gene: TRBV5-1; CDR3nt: TGCGCCAGCAGCCTGGGGGAGGGACGAGCCTACAAGCAGTACTTC; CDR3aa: CASSLGEGRAYKQYF
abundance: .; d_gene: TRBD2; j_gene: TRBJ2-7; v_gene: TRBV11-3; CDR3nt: TGTGCCAGCAGCTTAGGCGGGGGGGCCCACGAGCAGTACTTC; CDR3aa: CASSLGGGAHEQYF
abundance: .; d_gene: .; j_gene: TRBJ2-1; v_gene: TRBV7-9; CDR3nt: TGTGCCAGCAGCCCGGGGGTAAGGGGTCGTCATGAGCAGTTCTTC; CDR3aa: CASSPGVRGRHEQFF
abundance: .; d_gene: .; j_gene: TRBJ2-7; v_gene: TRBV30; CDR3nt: TGTGCCTGGAGTGTAGGACAGAGCTCCTACGAGCAGTACTTC; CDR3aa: CAWSVGQSSYEQYF
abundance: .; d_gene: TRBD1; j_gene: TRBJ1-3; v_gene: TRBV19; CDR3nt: TGTGCCAGTACCGAGACAGGGTCGTCGCGAAACACCATATATTTT; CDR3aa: CASTETGSSRNTIYF
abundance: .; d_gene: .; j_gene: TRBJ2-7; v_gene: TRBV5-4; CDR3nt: TGTGCCAGCAGCTTGTCTAAAGTGTCGGTCCCCTACGAGCAGTACTTC; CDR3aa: CASSLSKVSVPYEQYF
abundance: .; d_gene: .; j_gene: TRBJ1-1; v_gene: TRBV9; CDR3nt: TGTGCCAGCGGCAGGTTTGGGCTGAACACTGAAGCTTTCTTT; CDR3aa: CASGRFGLNTEAFF
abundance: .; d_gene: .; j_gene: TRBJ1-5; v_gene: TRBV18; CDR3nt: TGTGCCAGCTCACCAAAAGATCTGGGGCAGGGTCAGCCCCAGCATTTT; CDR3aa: CASSPKDLGQGQPQHF
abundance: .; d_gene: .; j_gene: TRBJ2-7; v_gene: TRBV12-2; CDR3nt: TGTGCAAGTCGCTTCCCCCGAAACACAGGCCGACCCACCTACGAGCAGTACTTC; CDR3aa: CASRFPRNTGRPTYEQYF
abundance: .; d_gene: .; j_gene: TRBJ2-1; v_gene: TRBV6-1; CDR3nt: TGTGCCAGCAGTGCTAGCGTATACTACAATGAGCAGTTCTTC; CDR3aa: CASSASVYYNEQFF
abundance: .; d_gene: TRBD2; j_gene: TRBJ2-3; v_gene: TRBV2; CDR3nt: TGTGCCAGCAGGGCGGGAGCTCCACATACGCAGTATTTT; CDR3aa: CASRAGAPHTQYF
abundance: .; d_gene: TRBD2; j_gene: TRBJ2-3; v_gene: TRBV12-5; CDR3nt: TGTGCTAGTGGTCCGGGGACTAGCGGGGACACAGATACGCAGTATTTT; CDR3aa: CASGPGTSGDTDTQYF
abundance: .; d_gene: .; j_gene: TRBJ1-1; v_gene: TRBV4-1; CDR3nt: TGCGCCAGCAGCCAAACGGGGTCGGCCACTGAAGCTTTCTTT; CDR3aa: CASSQTGSATEAFF
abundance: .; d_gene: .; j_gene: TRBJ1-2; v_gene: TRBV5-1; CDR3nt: TGCGCCAGCAGCTTGGCGGACCTCTATGGCTACACCTTC; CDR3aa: CASSLADLYGYTF
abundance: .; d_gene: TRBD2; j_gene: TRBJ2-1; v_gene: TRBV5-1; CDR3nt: TGCGCCAGCCGAATAAGCCCCAGCGGGGGGGCTAATGAGCAGTTCTTC; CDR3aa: CASRISPSGGANEQFF
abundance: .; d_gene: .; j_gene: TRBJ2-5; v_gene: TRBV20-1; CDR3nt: TGCAGTGCTACCCCGAAAGAGACCCAGTACTTC; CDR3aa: CSATPKETQYF
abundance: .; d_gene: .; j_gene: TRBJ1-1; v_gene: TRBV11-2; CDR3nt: TGTGCCAGCAGCCCCAGGGCTGAAGCTTTCTTT; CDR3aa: CASSPRAEAFF
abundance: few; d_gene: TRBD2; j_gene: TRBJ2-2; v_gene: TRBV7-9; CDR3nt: TGTGCCAGCAGCTCCCCGGGACTAGCGTCCGGGGAGCTGTTTTTT; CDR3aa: CASSSPGLASGELFF
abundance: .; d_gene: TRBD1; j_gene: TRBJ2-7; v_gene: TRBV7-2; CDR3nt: TGTGCCAGCAGCGGGAACAACAGGGGGAAGGGCGAGCAGTACTTC; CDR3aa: CASSGNNRGKGEQYF
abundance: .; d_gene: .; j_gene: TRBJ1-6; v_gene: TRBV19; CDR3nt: TGTGCCAGTAGCCTCAGACGGGGAGAGAAATCACCCCTCCACTTT; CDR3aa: CASSLRRGEKSPLHF
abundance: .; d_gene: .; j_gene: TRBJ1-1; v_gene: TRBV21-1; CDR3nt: TGTGCCAGCAGCAAAGACGGCGGGGCGCTTGACACTGAAGCTTTCTTT; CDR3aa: CASSKDGGALDTEAFF
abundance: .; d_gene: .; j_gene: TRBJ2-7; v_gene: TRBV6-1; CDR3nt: TGTGCCAGCAGTCAGGGAATTGGAGCCTACGAGCAGTACTTC; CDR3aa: CASSQGIGAYEQYF
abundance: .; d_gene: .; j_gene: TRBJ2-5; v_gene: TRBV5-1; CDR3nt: TGCGCCAGCAGCTTGACTAGGGGAGAGACCCAGTACTTC; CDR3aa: CASSLTRGETQYF
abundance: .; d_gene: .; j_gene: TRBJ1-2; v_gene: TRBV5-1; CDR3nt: TGCGCCAGCAGACTGGTGGGAGGTTCTAACTATGGCTACACCTTC; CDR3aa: CASRLVGGSNYGYTF
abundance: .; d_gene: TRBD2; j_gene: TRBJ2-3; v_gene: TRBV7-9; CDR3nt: TGTGCCAGCAGTCCAACTAGCGGGGGGTTAACCTACACAGATACGCAGTATTTT; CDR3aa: CASSPTSGGLTYTDTQYF
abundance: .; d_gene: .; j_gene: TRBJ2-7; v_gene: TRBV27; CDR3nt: TGTGCCAGCAGTTTACGACACCCCTACGAGCAGTACTTC; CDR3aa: CASSLRHPYEQYF
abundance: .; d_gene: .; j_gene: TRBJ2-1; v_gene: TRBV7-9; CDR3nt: TGTGCCAGCAGCTTAGGTCTAGCGATTGAGCAGTTCTTC; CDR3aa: CASSLGLAIEQFF
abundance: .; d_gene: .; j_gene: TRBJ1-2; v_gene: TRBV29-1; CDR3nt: TGCAGCGTTACAGGCATCCTCTTATATGGCTACACCTTC; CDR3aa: CSVTGILLYGYTF